This passage covers 21 T cell receptor beta chains from one sample sequenced in a study of T cells expressing NK-cell markers. TCRdb reanalyzed the 5' RACE reads and collapses them to one entry per CDR3 protein, without DNA. This sample's clone table lists around 180,000 distinct CDR3 sequences. The sequenced material came from blood T cells: a sorted CD56 or NKG2C T cell subset, CD4+ or CD8+ T cells, or bulk PBMC T cells (not recorded which). The origin of the receptors is a man aged 18-75 years in good health.

The V gene is TRBV7-9, the J gene TRBJ2-1. Germline lookup yields CDR1 SEHNR and CDR2 FQNEAQ (reference sequence). The CDR3 length is 14 residues. The CDR3 here is CASRPRPSYNEQFF. Combining the CDR3 with reference TRBV7-9 and TRBJ2-1 gives the whole variable domain DTGVSQNPRHKITKRGQNVTFRCDPISEHNRLYWYRQTLGQGPEFLTYFQNEAQLEKSRLLSDRFSAERPKGSFSTLEIQRTEQGDSAMYLCASRPRPSYNEQFFGPGTRLTVL.

The chain is built from TRBV19 and TRBJ2-1; TCRdb calls TRBD1, which cannot be checked without DNA. Germline CDR1 LNHDA, CDR2 SQIVND (reference sequence). The length of the CDR3 is 13 residues. Here the CDR3 reads CASSIGGIGEQFF.

The CDR3 loop reads CSVLQDNEQFF. The chain employs TRBV29-1 and TRBJ2-1. This CDR3 has 11 residues. Germline values: CDR1 SQVTM, CDR2 ANQGSEA.

The V call is TRBV6-5, the J call TRBJ1-1. This CDR3 spans 13 amino acids. Germline loops: CDR1 MNHEY, CDR2 SVGAGI. The chain's CDR3 is CASSYDEDTEAFF.

The rearrangement uses TRBV9 and TRBJ1-1. The CDR3 has 17 amino acids. Germline CDR1 is SGDLS and CDR2 is YYNGEE. The CDR3: CASSGSPSAVRDTEAFF.

The V call is TRBV11-1, the J call TRBJ2-7; TCRdb selects TRBD2, and the lack of DNA leaves this call unchecked. The CDR3 consists of 20 residues. The germline CDR1 and CDR2 sequences are SGHAT and FQDESV (reference sequence). CDR3 loop: CASSWGLAGAPSVLAYEQYF.

The chain carries TRBV28 and TRBJ2-5; checking the TCRdb D call of TRBD2 is not possible without DNA. Per the germline V gene, CDR1 is MDHEN and CDR2 is SYDVKM. The CDR3 contains 16 residues. The CDR3 here is CASSASSGGVQETQYF.

The V and J genes are TRBV3-1 and TRBJ2-3; TCRdb reports TRBD1, a call that lacks DNA to check it against. Germline V CDR1 and CDR2: LGHDT, YNNKEL (reference sequence). The CDR3 has 17 amino acids. CDR3 residues: CASSQDYSGGITDTQYF.

CDR3: CASSLVASGGSLETQYF. This chain connects TRBV5-5 to TRBJ2-5; absent DNA, TCRdb's TRBD2 call cannot be checked. This CDR3 has 17 residues. CDR1 SGHKS and CDR2 YYEKEE come from the germline V gene (reference sequence).

The genes are TRBV12-3 or TRBV12-4 and TRBJ2-7. The CDR3 totals 12 residues. The CDR3: CASSFTQTEQYF.

The chain combines TRBV7-6 with TRBJ2-1; the D call from TCRdb, TRBD1, cannot be confirmed without DNA. Per germline, CDR1 SGHVS and CDR2 FNYEAQ. The CDR3 runs to 17 residues. The CDR3 sequence: CASSLITGTWEVNEQFF.

The chain uses TRBV7-3 and TRBJ1-3; TCRdb indicates TRBD1, and absent DNA this call remains unverified. CDR3 length: 17 amino acids. Per germline, CDR1 SGHTA and CDR2 FQGTGA. The CDR3 spells CASSQQQGISDGNTIYF.

The chain employs TRBV5-1 and TRBJ2-3. This CDR3 contains 16 residues. Per germline, CDR1 SGHRS and CDR2 YFSETQ. CDR3 residues: CASSLVVTPSTDTQYF.

This rearrangement joins TRBV7-3 to TRBJ2-3; TCRdb picks TRBD1, but there is no DNA to check that call. The CDR3 runs 15 residues. In germline, CDR1 is SGHTA, CDR2 FQGTGA. This chain's CDR3 is CASSLMGQGTDTQYF.

The rearrangement uses TRBV19 and TRBJ1-4. Germline-derived CDR1 and CDR2 are LNHDA and SQIVND (reference sequence). The length of the CDR3 is 13 residues. CDR3 sequence: CASSTELSGKLFF.

The chain couples TRBV27 to TRBJ2-4; TCRdb proposes TRBD1, but this gene call is untestable without DNA. The CDR3 is made up of 14 amino acids. Germline CDR1 and CDR2: MNHEY and SMNVEV (reference sequence). The CDR3 is CASSSGTAPNIQYF.

This chain connects TRBV6-1 to TRBJ2-7; TCRdb outputs TRBD2, but without DNA this stays unchecked. The germline gives CDR1 MNHNS, CDR2 SASEGT. This CDR3 contains 13 residues. CDR3: CASRGVGSYEQYF.

V is TRBV11-3 and J is TRBJ2-3; TCRdb proposes TRBD2, but this gene call is untestable without DNA. From germline, CDR1 is SGHNT and CDR2 YENEEA. This CDR3 is 14 amino acids long. The CDR3 sequence: CASSSGLAGSTQYF.

The V gene is TRBV7-9, the J gene TRBJ2-1; TCRdb's D gene call, TRBD1, goes unchecked for lack of DNA. CDR1 SEHNR and CDR2 FQNEAQ come from the germline V gene (reference sequence). CDR3 length: 15 amino acids. CDR3 protein: CASSLGFRGANEQFF.

CDR3 sequence reads: CASSLERGIRTDTQYF. This sequence joins TRBV7-6 and TRBJ2-3; no DNA is available, so the TRBD1 call from TCRdb remains unchecked. Germline CDR1 SGHVS, CDR2 FNYEAQ. The CDR3 is 16 amino acids.

The gene calls are TRBV27 and TRBJ2-1; TCRdb's D call of TRBD1 is untestable without DNA. In germline, CDR1 is MNHEY, CDR2 SMNVEV (reference sequence). This CDR3 comprises 13 residues. The CDR3 spells CASSFGGSGEQFF.